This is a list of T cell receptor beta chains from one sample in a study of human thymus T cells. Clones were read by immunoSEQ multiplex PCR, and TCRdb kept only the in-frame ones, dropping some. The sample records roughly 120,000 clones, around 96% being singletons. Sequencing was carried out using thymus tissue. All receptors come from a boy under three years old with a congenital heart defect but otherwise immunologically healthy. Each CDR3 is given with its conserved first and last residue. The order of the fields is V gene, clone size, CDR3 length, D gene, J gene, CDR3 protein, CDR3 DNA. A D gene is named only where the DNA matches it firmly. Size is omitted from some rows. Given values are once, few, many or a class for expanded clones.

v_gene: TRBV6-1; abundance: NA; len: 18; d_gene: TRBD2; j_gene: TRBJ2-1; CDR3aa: CASSEAGSGGPLYNEQFF; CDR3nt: TGTGCCAGCAGTGAAGCGGGTAGCGGGGGGCCATTATACAATGAGCAGTTCTTC
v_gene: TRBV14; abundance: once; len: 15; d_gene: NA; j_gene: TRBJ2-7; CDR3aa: CASSQDRDSSYEQYF; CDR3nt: TGTGCCAGCAGCCAAGATAGGGACTCTTCCTACGAGCAGTACTTC
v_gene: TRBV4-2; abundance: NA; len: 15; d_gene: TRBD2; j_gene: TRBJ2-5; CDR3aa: CASSRTAGGQETQYF; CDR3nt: TGTGCCAGCAGCCGTACAGCGGGGGGGCAAGAGACCCAGTACTTC
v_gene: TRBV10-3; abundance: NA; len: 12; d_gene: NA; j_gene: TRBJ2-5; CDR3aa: CAIRKGQETQYF; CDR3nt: TGTGCCATCAGGAAGGGGCAAGAGACCCAGTACTTC
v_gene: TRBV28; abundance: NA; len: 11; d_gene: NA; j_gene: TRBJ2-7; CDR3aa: CASRGAYEQYF; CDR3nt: TGTGCCAGCAGGGGTGCCTACGAGCAGTACTTC
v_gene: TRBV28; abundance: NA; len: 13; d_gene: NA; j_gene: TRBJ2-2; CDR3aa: CASSRMNTGELFF; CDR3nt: TGTGCCAGCAGTAGGATGAACACCGGGGAGCTGTTTTTT
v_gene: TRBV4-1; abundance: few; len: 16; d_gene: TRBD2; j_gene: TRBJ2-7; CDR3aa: CASSQAGTSGAYEQYF; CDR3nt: TGCGCCAGCAGCCAAGCCGGGACTAGCGGGGCCTACGAGCAGTACTTC
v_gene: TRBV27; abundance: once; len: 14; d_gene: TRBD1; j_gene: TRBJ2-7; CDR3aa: CASSFGQGVDEQYF; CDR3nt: TGTGCCAGCAGTTTCGGCCAGGGGGTTGACGAGCAGTACTTC
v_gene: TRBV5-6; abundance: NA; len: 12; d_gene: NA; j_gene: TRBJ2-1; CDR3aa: CASSEARNEQFF; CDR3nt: TGTGCCAGCAGCGAAGCGCGGAATGAGCAGTTCTTC
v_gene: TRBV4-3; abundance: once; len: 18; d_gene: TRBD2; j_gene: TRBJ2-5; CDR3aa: CASSQVGGSGGPQETQYF; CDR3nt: TGCGCCAGCAGCCAAGTCGGGGGTAGCGGGGGGCCACAAGAGACCCAGTACTTC
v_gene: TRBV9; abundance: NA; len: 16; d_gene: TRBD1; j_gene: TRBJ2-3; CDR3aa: CASSTRQGEGTDTQYF; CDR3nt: TGTGCCAGCAGCACGAGACAGGGGGAGGGCACAGATACGCAGTATTTT
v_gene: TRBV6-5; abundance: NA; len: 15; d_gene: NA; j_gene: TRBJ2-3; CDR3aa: CASGPPVPGTDTQYF; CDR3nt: TGTGCCAGTGGGCCCCCGGTCCCGGGCACAGATACGCAGTATTTT
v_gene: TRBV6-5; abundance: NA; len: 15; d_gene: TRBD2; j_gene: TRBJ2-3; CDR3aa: CASSSSGGPQDTQYF; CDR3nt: TGTGCCAGCAGCTCCAGCGGGGGGCCCCAAGATACGCAGTATTTT
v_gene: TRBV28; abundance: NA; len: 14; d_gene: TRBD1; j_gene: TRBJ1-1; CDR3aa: CASSLDRVPTEAFF; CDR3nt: TGTGCCAGCAGTCTAGACAGGGTCCCCACTGAAGCTTTCTTT
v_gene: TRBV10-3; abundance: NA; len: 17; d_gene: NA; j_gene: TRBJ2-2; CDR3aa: CAISESASRGRTGELFF; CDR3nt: TGTGCCATCAGTGAGTCCGCTAGCAGGGGTCGGACCGGGGAGCTGTTTTTT
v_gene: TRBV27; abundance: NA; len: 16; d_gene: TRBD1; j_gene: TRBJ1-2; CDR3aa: CASSLFWTGSNYGYTF; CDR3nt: TGTGCCAGCAGTTTATTCTGGACAGGGTCGAACTATGGCTACACCTTC
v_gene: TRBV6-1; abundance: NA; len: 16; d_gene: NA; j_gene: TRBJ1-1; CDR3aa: CASSEKVAGEDTEAFF; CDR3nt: TGTGCCAGCAGTGAAAAGGTGGCGGGCGAGGACACTGAAGCTTTCTTT
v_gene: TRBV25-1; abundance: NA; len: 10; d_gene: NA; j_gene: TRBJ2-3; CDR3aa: CASSEHTQYF; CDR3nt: TGTGCCAGCAGTGAACATACGCAGTATTTT
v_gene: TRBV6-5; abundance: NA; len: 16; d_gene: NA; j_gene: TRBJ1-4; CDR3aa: CASSYAGGSTNEKLFF; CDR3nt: TGTGCCAGCAGTTACGCCGGGGGATCTACTAATGAAAAACTGTTTTTT
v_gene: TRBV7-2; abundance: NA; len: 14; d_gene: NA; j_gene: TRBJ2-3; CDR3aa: CASSLARRGGAQYF; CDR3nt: TGTGCCAGCAGCTTAGCGCGTAGGGGAGGTGCGCAGTATTTT
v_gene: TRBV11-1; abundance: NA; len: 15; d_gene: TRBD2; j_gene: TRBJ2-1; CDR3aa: CASSIASGGSNEQFF; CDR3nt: TGTGCCAGCAGTATAGCTAGCGGGGGAAGCAATGAGCAGTTCTTC
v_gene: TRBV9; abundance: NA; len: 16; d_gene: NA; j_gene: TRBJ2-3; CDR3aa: CASSVGWGGSTDTQYF; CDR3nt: TGTGCCAGCAGCGTAGGATGGGGGGGCAGCACAGATACGCAGTATTTT
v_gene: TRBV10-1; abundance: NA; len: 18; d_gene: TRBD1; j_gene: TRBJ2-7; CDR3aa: CASSLRGWLRQGNYEQYF; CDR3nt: TGCGCCAGCAGCCTTAGGGGGTGGCTTCGACAGGGAAATTACGAGCAGTACTTC
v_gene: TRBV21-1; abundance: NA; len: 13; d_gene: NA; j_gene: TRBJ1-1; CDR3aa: CASSKNRGTEAFF; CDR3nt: TGTGCCAGCAGCAAAAACAGGGGCACTGAAGCTTTCTTT
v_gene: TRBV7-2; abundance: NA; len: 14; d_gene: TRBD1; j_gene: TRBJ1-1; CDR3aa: CASRGQGSDTEAFF; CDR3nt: TGTGCCAGCAGAGGACAGGGGTCGGACACTGAAGCTTTCTTT
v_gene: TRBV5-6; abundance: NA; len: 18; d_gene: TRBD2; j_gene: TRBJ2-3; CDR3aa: CASSGLAGGPGSTDTQYF; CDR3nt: TGTGCCAGCAGCGGACTAGCGGGGGGGCCGGGGAGCACAGATACGCAGTATTTT
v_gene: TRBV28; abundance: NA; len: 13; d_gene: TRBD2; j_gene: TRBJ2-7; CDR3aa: CASSLTSGYEQYF; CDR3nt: TGTGCCAGCAGTTTGACTAGCGGGTACGAGCAGTACTTC
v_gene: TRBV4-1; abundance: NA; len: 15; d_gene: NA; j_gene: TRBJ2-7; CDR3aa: CASSQEVRLLYEQYF; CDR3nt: TGCGCCAGCAGCCAAGAGGTGAGGTTGCTCTACGAGCAGTACTTC
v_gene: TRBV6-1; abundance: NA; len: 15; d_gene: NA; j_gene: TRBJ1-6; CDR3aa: CASSERKTPGSPLHF; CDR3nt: TGTGCCAGCAGTGAGAGGAAAACTCCGGGGTCACCCCTCCACTTT
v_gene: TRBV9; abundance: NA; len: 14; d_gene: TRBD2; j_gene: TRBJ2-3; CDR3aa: CASSPGTSGDTQYF; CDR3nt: TGTGCCAGCAGCCCGGGGACTAGCGGAGATACGCAGTATTTT
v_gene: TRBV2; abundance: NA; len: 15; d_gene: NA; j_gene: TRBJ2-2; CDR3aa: CATLGGTANTGELFF; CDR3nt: TGTGCCACGCTCGGAGGGACAGCGAACACCGGGGAGCTGTTTTTT
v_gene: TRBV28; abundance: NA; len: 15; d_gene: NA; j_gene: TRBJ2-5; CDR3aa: CASSLPLGNGETQYF; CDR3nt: TGTGCCAGCAGTTTACCATTGGGGAATGGAGAGACCCAGTACTTC